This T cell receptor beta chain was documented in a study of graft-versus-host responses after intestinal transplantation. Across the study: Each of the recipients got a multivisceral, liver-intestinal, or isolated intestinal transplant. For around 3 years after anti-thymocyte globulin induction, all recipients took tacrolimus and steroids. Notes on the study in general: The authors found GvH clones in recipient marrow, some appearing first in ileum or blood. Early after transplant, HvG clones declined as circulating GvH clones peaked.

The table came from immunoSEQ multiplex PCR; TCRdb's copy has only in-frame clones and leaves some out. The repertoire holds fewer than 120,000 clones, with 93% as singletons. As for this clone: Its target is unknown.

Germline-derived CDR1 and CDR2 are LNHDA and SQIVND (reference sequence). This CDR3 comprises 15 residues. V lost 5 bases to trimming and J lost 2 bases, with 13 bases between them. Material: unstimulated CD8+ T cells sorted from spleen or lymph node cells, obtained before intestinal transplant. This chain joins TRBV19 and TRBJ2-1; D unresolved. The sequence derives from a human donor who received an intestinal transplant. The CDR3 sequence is CASSPAARTYNEQFF. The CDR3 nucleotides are TGTGCCAGTAGTCCCGCCGCTAGAACCTACAATGAGCAGTTCTTC.